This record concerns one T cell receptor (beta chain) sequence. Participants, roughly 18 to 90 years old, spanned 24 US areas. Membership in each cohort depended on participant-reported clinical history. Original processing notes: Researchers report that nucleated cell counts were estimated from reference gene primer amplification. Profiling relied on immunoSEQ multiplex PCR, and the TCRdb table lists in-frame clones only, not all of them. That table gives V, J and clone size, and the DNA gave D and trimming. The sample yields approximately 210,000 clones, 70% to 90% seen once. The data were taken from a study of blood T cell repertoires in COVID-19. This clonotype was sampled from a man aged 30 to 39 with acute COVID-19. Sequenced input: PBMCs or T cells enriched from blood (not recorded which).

For the CDR3, the DNA is TGTGCCAGCAGCCCAGACTCAATACCGAGGGGGCGCGAGCAGTACTTC. Amino acids: CASSPDSIPRGREQYF. This chain connects TRBV3-1 (or the pseudogene TRBV3-2) to TRBJ2-7; 7 bases are shared with TRBD1. The CDR3 is 16 residues long. Germline V gene data show CDR1 as LGHDT and CDR2 as YNNKEL (reference sequence). Losses at the gene ends were 4 bases for V and 6 bases for J; bases not matched to a gene: 15.